A selection of T cell receptor beta chains follows, all from one sample in a study of T cell responses to AZD1222 COVID-19 vaccine. Sequencing was performed with immunoSEQ multiplex PCR; in TCRdb, only in-frame clones are kept and a portion is missing. The sample carries more than 110,000 clones, over 80% recorded once. The sequenced sample was peripheral blood, obtained 28 days after the second AZD1222 dose. These receptors were obtained from an adult who received the AZD1222 COVID-19 vaccine. Each CDR3 is given with its conserved first and last residue. A D gene is named only where the DNA matches it firmly. Clone size appears in some rows only: once, few, many, or a class for an expanded clone.

v_call	d_call	j_call	clone_size	cdr3_nt	cdr3_aa
TRBV19	TRBD2	TRBJ2-7	NA	TGTGCCAGTAGTATGCCTAGCGGGAGCGGCGAGCAGTACTTC	CASSMPSGSGEQYF
TRBV9	TRBD1	TRBJ2-3	NA	TGTGCCAGCAGCGTATCCCCAACAGGGGGCACAGATACGCAGTATTTT	CASSVSPTGGTDTQYF
TRBV28	NA	TRBJ1-2	NA	TGTGCCAGCATTCCCCCAGATGGCTACACCTTC	CASIPPDGYTF
TRBV7-3	NA	TRBJ2-5	NA	TGTGCCAGCAGTGGGCAGGCTCAAGAGACCCAGTACTTC	CASSGQAQETQYF
TRBV5-6	TRBD2	TRBJ2-1	NA	TGTGCCAGCAGCCAATCGGGAGGGTACAATGAGCAGTTCTTC	CASSQSGGYNEQFF
TRBV2	TRBD1	TRBJ2-7	NA	TGTGCCAGCAGTCCTGACCGACAGGGAAGCTACGAGCAGTACTTC	CASSPDRQGSYEQYF
TRBV11-2	NA	TRBJ2-1	NA	TGTGCCAGCAGCTTAGACTTAGGGCAGGTCAATGAGCAGTTCTTC	CASSLDLGQVNEQFF
TRBV25-1	TRBD1	TRBJ2-7	NA	TGTGCCAGGAGGGGGGACAGGGGTTATTCCTACGAGCAGTACTTC	CARRGDRGYSYEQYF
TRBV4-3	NA	TRBJ2-3	NA	TGCGCCAGCGCACCCCAGCCCTGGGATACGCAGTATTTT	CASAPQPWDTQYF
TRBV27	NA	TRBJ1-1	NA	TGTGCCAGCAGTTTAGGGCGGGGGCATAGCACTGAAGCTTTCTTT	CASSLGRGHSTEAFF
TRBV19	NA	TRBJ2-7	NA	TGTGCCAGTAGGGCGGCCGGTACGACGCTCCCCCACGAGCAGTACTTC	CASRAAGTTLPHEQYF
TRBV7-3	TRBD1	TRBJ1-6	NA	TGTGCCAGCAGCTTATCGGGACAGCATAATTCACCCCTCCACTTT	CASSLSGQHNSPLHF
TRBV6-2/TRBV6-3	NA	TRBJ1-5	few	TGTGCCAGCAGTTACTCTCTGACAGTGAGTCAGCCCCAGCATTTT	CASSYSLTVSQPQHF
TRBV19	TRBD2	TRBJ2-5	NA	TGTGCCAGTAGCTTGTCTAGCGGGCCCCAAGAGACCCAGTACTTC	CASSLSSGPQETQYF
TRBV7-9	NA	TRBJ1-5	NA	TGTGCCAGCAGCTTAGAGAGTAATCAGCCCCAGCATTTT	CASSLESNQPQHF
TRBV7-2	TRBD1	TRBJ1-3	NA	TGTGCCAGCAGCTTAGTGGGACAGGGCTCTGGAAACACCATATATTTT	CASSLVGQGSGNTIYF
TRBV6-5	TRBD1	TRBJ1-5	NA	TGTGCCAGCAGTTACGGGACAGGGGGGAATCAGCCCCAGCATTTT	CASSYGTGGNQPQHF
TRBV28	NA	TRBJ1-5	NA	TGTGCCAGCAGTTTCCCAATCAGTCCCCAGCATTTT	CASSFPISPQHF
TRBV3-1/TRBV3-2	TRBD1	TRBJ1-5	NA	TGTGCCAGCAGCCAATTTACAGGGGGTGGTCAGCCCCAGCATTTT	CASSQFTGGGQPQHF
TRBV6-5	NA	TRBJ1-2	NA	TGTGCCAGCAGTTACTACGGGAACTACACCTTC	CASSYYGNYTF
TRBV9	NA	TRBJ2-2	NA	TGTGCCAGCAGCGTAGACAGGGAGGGCACCGGGGAGCTGTTTTTT	CASSVDREGTGELFF
TRBV9	NA	TRBJ1-3	NA	TGTGCCAGCAGCCCCCGGGGGGAATTTGGAAACACCATATATTTT	CASSPRGEFGNTIYF
TRBV12-5	TRBD2	TRBJ2-1	NA	TGTGCTAGTGGGTCGGGACTAGCGAATGAGCAGTTCTTC	CASGSGLANEQFF
TRBV29-1	NA	TRBJ2-1	NA	TGCAGCGTTGAAGATAGAGGCAGGGATAATGAGCAGTTCTTC	CSVEDRGRDNEQFF
TRBV6-5	TRBD2	TRBJ2-7	NA	TGTGCCAGCAGTACCTCTGCGGGGGTGTACGAGCAGTACTTC	CASSTSAGVYEQYF
TRBV29-1	TRBD2	TRBJ2-1	few	TGCAGCGCGGGTCGGCGGGAGGGCAATGAGCAGTTCTTC	CSAGRREGNEQFF
TRBV3-1/TRBV3-2	TRBD1	TRBJ2-5	NA	TGTGCCAGCAGCCCCTTGGGCCTGACCGGGACAGCAAAAGAGACCCAGTACTTC	CASSPLGLTGTAKETQYF
TRBV5-5	NA	TRBJ2-5	NA	TGTGCCAGCAGCGGCGGGGATCAAGAGACCCAGTACTTC	CASSGGDQETQYF
TRBV24-1	NA	TRBJ1-1	NA	TGTGCCACCAGTGATTTTAGGGATGAAGCTTTCTTT	CATSDFRDEAFF
TRBV14	NA	TRBJ2-7	NA	TGTGCCAGCAGCCAAGGGAGCACTAGATTCTACGAGCAGTACTTC	CASSQGSTRFYEQYF
TRBV5-1	NA	TRBJ1-2	NA	TGCGCCAGCAGCCCCCCGGACAGCGGCTATGGCTACACCTTC	CASSPPDSGYGYTF